This T cell receptor (beta chain) appears in the sequencing data of a study of T cells after yellow fever vaccination. TCRdb ran MiXCR on the 5' RACE reads and lists one entry per CDR3 protein. Of hundreds of thousands of distinct CDR3 sequences listed, about 14% are singletons. CDR1 is DFQATT and CDR2 is SNEGSKA in the germline V gene (reference sequence). The length of the CDR3 is 14 residues. The V end was cut by 3 bases, the J end by 5 bases, with 14 bases between. The material sequenced was PBMCs, taken on the day of the yellow fever booster vaccination. The V gene is TRBV20-1, the J gene TRBJ1-5, with D perhaps TRBD1 (6 bases). The sequence was collected from a man aged 25 to 40 who received the YFV17D yellow fever vaccine. The CDR3 nucleotides are TGCAGTGCTAGGAGGGACAAAACTTATCAGCCCCAGCATTTT. It codes for CSARRDKTYQPQHF.